This is a list of T cell receptor beta chains from one sample in a study of blood T cell repertoires in COVID-19. Generated by immunoSEQ multiplex PCR, the TCRdb table keeps only in-frame clones and is missing some. The data show 150,000 to 200,000 clones, roughly 80% seen once. Input material: peripheral blood. The receptors were sampled from a man aged 55 to 70 with active or convalescent COVID-19. Both conserved end residues are part of each CDR3. Each record gives: clone size, V gene, J gene, D gene, CDR3 protein, CDR3 DNA. A D gene is named only where the DNA matches it firmly. Some rows mark clone size as missing; the rest say once, few, many or name a class of expanded clone.

clone_size: -
v_call: TRBV2
j_call: TRBJ1-1
d_call: -
cdr3_aa: CASSLYLNTEAFF
cdr3_nt: TGTGCCAGCTCGCTATACTTGAACACTGAAGCTTTCTTT

clone_size: few
v_call: TRBV19
j_call: TRBJ2-2
d_call: TRBD2
cdr3_aa: CASSPSGGATGELFF
cdr3_nt: TGTGCCAGTAGCCCTAGCGGGGGTGCCACCGGGGAGCTGTTTTTT

clone_size: -
v_call: TRBV21-1
j_call: TRBJ2-7
d_call: -
cdr3_aa: CASSGSIYEQYF
cdr3_nt: TGTGCCAGTTCTGGGAGTATTTACGAGCAGTACTTC

clone_size: -
v_call: TRBV6-2/TRBV6-3
j_call: TRBJ2-2
d_call: -
cdr3_aa: CASSPTNTGELFF
cdr3_nt: TGTGCCAGCAGTCCAACGAACACCGGGGAGCTGTTTTTT

clone_size: -
v_call: TRBV29-1
j_call: TRBJ1-2
d_call: -
cdr3_aa: CSATTSYGYTF
cdr3_nt: TGCAGCGCTACTACGTCCTATGGCTACACCTTC

clone_size: few
v_call: TRBV7-3
j_call: TRBJ2-3
d_call: TRBD1
cdr3_aa: CASSLRNRGQAQYF
cdr3_nt: TGTGCCAGCAGCTTACGGAACAGGGGGCAGGCGCAGTATTTT

clone_size: once
v_call: TRBV3-1/TRBV3-2
j_call: TRBJ1-6
d_call: TRBD1
cdr3_aa: CASSLLDRGGSPLHF
cdr3_nt: TGTGCCAGCAGCCTCCTGGACAGGGGTGGTTCACCCCTCCACTTT

clone_size: -
v_call: TRBV27
j_call: TRBJ2-1
d_call: TRBD1
cdr3_aa: CASRSYRGSYNEQFF
cdr3_nt: TGTGCCAGCAGGTCTTACAGGGGGTCCTACAATGAGCAGTTCTTC

clone_size: -
v_call: TRBV5-1
j_call: TRBJ2-1
d_call: -
cdr3_aa: CASSWSPSREQFF
cdr3_nt: TGCGCCAGCAGCTGGAGTCCTTCACGTGAGCAGTTCTTC

clone_size: -
v_call: TRBV6-2/TRBV6-3
j_call: TRBJ2-7
d_call: TRBD2
cdr3_aa: CASSSSGRDLEQYF
cdr3_nt: TGTGCCAGCAGTTCTAGCGGGAGGGACTTGGAGCAGTACTTC

clone_size: -
v_call: TRBV14
j_call: TRBJ1-2
d_call: TRBD1
cdr3_aa: CASSSDRLYGYTF
cdr3_nt: TGTGCCAGCAGCTCGGACAGGCTCTATGGCTACACCTTC

clone_size: -
v_call: TRBV7-3
j_call: TRBJ2-1
d_call: TRBD2
cdr3_aa: CASSLGASGAYNEQFF
cdr3_nt: TGTGCCAGCAGCCTGGGGGCTAGCGGGGCCTACAATGAGCAGTTCTTC

clone_size: -
v_call: TRBV3-1/TRBV3-2
j_call: TRBJ2-3
d_call: -
cdr3_aa: CASSSPSTDTQYF
cdr3_nt: TGTGCCAGCAGCTCCCCTAGCACAGATACGCAGTATTTT

clone_size: -
v_call: TRBV18
j_call: TRBJ2-7
d_call: -
cdr3_aa: CASSPSGSYEQYF
cdr3_nt: TGTGCCAGCTCCCCTTCGGGGAGCTACGAGCAGTACTTC

clone_size: -
v_call: TRBV12-1
j_call: TRBJ2-7
d_call: -
cdr3_aa: CASSPPRTGNAYEQYF
cdr3_nt: TGTGCCAGCAGCCCCCCGAGGACAGGGAACGCCTACGAGCAGTACTTC

clone_size: -
v_call: TRBV5-1
j_call: TRBJ2-7
d_call: -
cdr3_aa: CASSLGLAKDEQYF
cdr3_nt: TGCGCCAGCAGCTTAGGGCTAGCTAAAGACGAGCAGTACTTC

clone_size: -
v_call: TRBV24-1
j_call: TRBJ2-3
d_call: TRBD1
cdr3_aa: CATSELGTGIDTQYF
cdr3_nt: TGTGCCACCAGTGAGCTCGGGACAGGGATTGATACGCAGTATTTT

clone_size: -
v_call: TRBV24-1
j_call: TRBJ2-1
d_call: TRBD2
cdr3_aa: CATRTSSHEQFF
cdr3_nt: TGTGCCACCAGGACTAGCAGCCATGAGCAGTTCTTC

clone_size: -
v_call: TRBV5-1
j_call: TRBJ2-7
d_call: TRBD1
cdr3_aa: CASSDDSGTGRLVQYF
cdr3_nt: TGCGCCAGCAGCGACGACTCAGGGACAGGGAGGTTGGTGCAGTACTTC

clone_size: -
v_call: TRBV29-1
j_call: TRBJ1-2
d_call: TRBD1
cdr3_aa: CSVEGQDNYGYTF
cdr3_nt: TGCAGCGTCGAGGGACAGGACAACTATGGCTACACCTTC

clone_size: -
v_call: TRBV5-8
j_call: TRBJ2-5
d_call: TRBD2
cdr3_aa: CASSATSGDLQETQYF
cdr3_nt: TGTGCCAGCAGCGCTACTAGCGGGGATCTACAAGAGACCCAGTACTTC

clone_size: -
v_call: TRBV7-7
j_call: TRBJ2-3
d_call: -
cdr3_aa: CASSLGASRGADTQYF
cdr3_nt: TGTGCCAGCAGCTTGGGGGCTAGCCGGGGGGCAGATACGCAGTATTTT

clone_size: -
v_call: TRBV4-1
j_call: TRBJ2-7
d_call: -
cdr3_aa: CASSHQVTYEQYF
cdr3_nt: TGCGCCAGCAGCCATCAGGTCACCTACGAGCAGTACTTC

clone_size: -
v_call: TRBV11-2
j_call: TRBJ1-2
d_call: TRBD1
cdr3_aa: CASSSRNFDRVKLGGYTF
cdr3_nt: TGTGCCAGCAGCTCACGTAACTTCGACAGGGTAAAATTGGGTGGCTACACCTTC

clone_size: -
v_call: TRBV7-2
j_call: TRBJ2-4
d_call: TRBD1
cdr3_aa: CASGTGGSNIQYF
cdr3_nt: TGTGCCAGCGGGACAGGGGGATCGAACATTCAGTACTTC

clone_size: -
v_call: TRBV28
j_call: TRBJ2-1
d_call: TRBD2
cdr3_aa: CASSLVRTSGRVEQFF
cdr3_nt: TGTGCCAGCAGTTTAGTCCGAACTAGCGGGAGGGTGGAGCAGTTCTTC

clone_size: once
v_call: TRBV11-1
j_call: TRBJ1-2
d_call: TRBD1
cdr3_aa: CASSRQGPYGYTF
cdr3_nt: TGTGCCAGCAGCCGACAGGGGCCCTATGGCTACACCTTC

clone_size: -
v_call: TRBV5-1
j_call: TRBJ2-7
d_call: TRBD2
cdr3_aa: CASSFWAGDGEQYF
cdr3_nt: TGCGCCAGCAGCTTTTGGGCGGGAGACGGGGAGCAGTACTTC

clone_size: -
v_call: TRBV6-1
j_call: TRBJ1-5
d_call: TRBD1
cdr3_aa: CASSVRTGGLKNQPQHF
cdr3_nt: TGTGCCAGCAGTGTACGGACAGGGGGCCTCAAAAATCAGCCCCAGCATTTT

clone_size: -
v_call: TRBV29-1
j_call: TRBJ2-5
d_call: TRBD1
cdr3_aa: CSVERDRGETQYF
cdr3_nt: TGCAGCGTTGAAAGGGACAGGGGGGAGACCCAGTACTTC

clone_size: -
v_call: TRBV27
j_call: TRBJ2-1
d_call: -
cdr3_aa: CASSVGSEQFF
cdr3_nt: TGTGCCAGCAGTGTCGGGTCTGAGCAGTTCTTC